The table lists the clone carrying this T cell receptor beta chain with many counts. Mismatch with germline at one junction end may stem from a read error. Amplification of TCR beta CDR3 regions used RNA as the template. The primer set for the first-round RT-PCR of the TCR CDR3 was HTBI. TCRdb ran MiXCR on the multiplex PCR reads and lists one entry per CDR3 protein. The table has over 250,000 distinct CDR3 sequences, about 25% seen once. The source of the sample is a study of T cells in Graves' hyperthyroidism and ophthalmopathy. The germline V gene encodes CDR1 LNHDA and CDR2 SQIVND (reference sequence). This CDR3 is built from 14 residues.

The rearrangement uses TRBV19 and TRBJ1-6; 9 nucleotides align to TRBD1. The sequencing sample was made of blood. The clonotype originates from a man aged 35 to 55 with Graves' hyperthyroidism that later progressed to Graves' ophthalmopathy. CDR3 in amino acids: CACRTDRGDSPLHF. DNA of the CDR3: TGTGCCTGTAGAACCGACAGGGGGGACTCACCCCTCCACTTT.